The clone carrying this T cell receptor beta chain was observed at least ten times. The data were obtained in a study of T cells in Graves' hyperthyroidism and ophthalmopathy. Germline V gives CDR1 LGHDT, CDR2 YNNKEL (reference sequence). CDR3 length: 16 residues. Trimming took 1 base from V and 8 from J; bases not matched to a gene: 5. Authors of the study amplified TCR beta CDR3 regions from RNA transcripts. An initial round of RT-PCR targeting the TCR CDR3 relied on the HTBI primer set. TCRdb re-called the multiplex PCR reads through MiXCR, storing one row per CDR3 protein. The table has approximately 380,000 distinct CDR3 sequences, around 20% seen once; the top ten hold 40%. Enrolled ophthalmopathy patients presented with a Clinical Activity Score of at least 3, a NOSPECS grade of at least 4, and disease duration under 3 months.

The origin of this receptor is a young man with Graves' ophthalmopathy. The chain employs TRBV3-1 and TRBJ1-4, with 12 bases aligning to TRBD1. The specimen sequenced was blood. The CDR3 reads CASSQGGTGGGEKLFF. CDR3 in DNA: TGTGCCAGCAGCCAAGGGGGGACAGGGGGCGGAGAAAAACTGTTTTTT. The entire variable domain, with the rest obtained from reference TRBV3-1 and TRBJ1-4, is as follows: DTAVSQTPKYLVTQMGNDKSIKCEQNLGHDTMYWYKQDSKKFLKIMFSYNNKELIINETVPNRFSPKSPDKAHLNLHINSLELGDSAVYFCASSQGGTGGGEKLFFGSGTQLSVL.